This TCR beta chain was documented in a study of PD-1 blockade in classical Hodgkin lymphoma (dated by TCRdb to the early 2020s). About the study as a whole: Nivolumab dosing was 3 mg/kg intravenously every 2 weeks, continuing until either disease progression or unacceptable toxicity. To define a peripheral blood immune signature of response to PD-1 blockade in classical Hodgkin lymphoma, the study combined TCR beta sequencing with CyTOF. Overall results and qualifications from the work: A significant rise by C4D1 was seen in CD4+ but not CD8+ TCR diversity (p=0.0027 vs p=0.16), with the rise being most apparent in complete responders (p=0.02). Lower diversity was seen in patients whose nivolumab began less than 1 year after ASCT, and these patients were left out of later analyses so that immune reconstitution would not confound the results. Baseline TCR diversity was reported to be lower in newly diagnosed patients than in healthy donors, and even lower in relapsed/refractory patients. The study was limited to a single clinical trial cohort, and causes of repertoire differences, possibly disease activity or prior therapy, remained undefined. Trial patients with a complete response had baseline diversity similar to that of newly diagnosed patients, while partial responders and progressors had significantly lower diversity.

The time point label of this sample denotes: cycle 4 day 1 (C4D1), after less than 7 weeks of nivolumab. Relapse after autologous stem cell transplantation had occurred in all trial patients, and cohorts A, B and C were distinguished by prior brentuximab vedotin exposure. CD8+ T cells were purified from thawed PBMCs by magnetic negative selection with a Miltenyi CD8+ T cell isolation kit. The trial cohort comprised around 60 patients with relapsed/refractory classical Hodgkin lymphoma whose best overall responses were complete response, partial response or progressive disease. Trial patients were treated with single-agent nivolumab in the multi-cohort phase II CheckMate 205 trial. An independent review committee assessed best overall response by applying the 2007 International Working Group response criteria. Trial PBMCs were collected immediately before nivolumab initiation (C1D1) and during therapy at cycle 2 day 1 and cycle 4 day 1. Peripheral blood was collected in 8 mL Vacutainer Cell Preparation Tubes, from which PBMCs were isolated by centrifugation and then cryopreserved. Purified CD4+ and CD8+ fractions were generated only in cases for which an additional PBMC sample was available. Magnetically labelled cells were depleted on LS columns in a quadroMACS separator, and the flow-through was collected as the purified fraction.

Concerning this clone itself: It has no known antigen specificity. The sample holds no much larger clone one base away, and base qualities are not on file.

The Qiagen DNeasy kit was used to extract genomic DNA from unsorted PBMCs and from the negatively selected CD4+ and CD8+ fractions. TCR beta CDR3 regions were subjected to amplification by immunoSEQ multiplex PCR with primers that anneal to V and J segments. Amplification bias was minimized using a synthetic immune receptor repertoire, and residual bias was removed computationally after sequencing. The study's own analysis went as follows. Custom Python scripts were used to quantify repertoire diversity as the Shannon entropy index. The unsorted, CD4+ and CD8+ repertoires were each analyzed separately, with the exception of combined analyses, where CD4+ and CD8+ sequences were merged in silico. A clone counted as expanded when the clone's frequency after treatment rose at least 2-fold relative to C1D1, and clones undetected at baseline were given a pseudocount of 0.5. Clones with 0 or 1 copy at C1D1 were defined as singleton clones, while clones with 2 or more copies were defined as non-singleton clones. Clones expanded in unsorted samples were annotated as CD4+, CD8+ or unknown by matching protein sequences in sorted samples from the same patient. Wilcoxon tests on paired samples were used to test changes in diversity from C1D1 to C4D1. TCRdb stores this immuneACCESS table with in-frame sequences only. Part of the clones is absent; in the studies checked, under half of the shortfall reflects unresolved V genes, and no reason is known for the rest. V and J calls and clone size are as listed in that table; D and trimming were resolved from the DNA. The sample table shows 15,000 to 20,000 clones, and around 90% are seen once. In total, the top ten clones hold 5% of the sample.

The sequences come from CD8+ T cells from blood, collected before the fourth cycle of nivolumab. This TCR derives from a human donor with classical Hodgkin lymphoma.

The sequenced DNA is TGTGCCAGCAGCGTAGAGGGCCTACCGAACACCGGGGAGCTGTTTTTT. This is translated as CASSVEGLPNTGELFF. Rearrangement joined TRBV9 to TRBJ2-2; the D gene remains uncertain. The germline V gene supplies CDR1 SGDLS and CDR2 YYNGEE. CDR3 length: 16 amino acids, cysteine to phenylalanine. CDR3 DNA is the only sequence kept; it has 48 bases, read in frame from the first base. V is reduced by 0 bases and J by 0 bases, leaving a spacing of 9 bases between them.